What follows describes a single TCR beta chain. The antigen this receptor binds is unknown. Base qualities were left out, and no much larger clone turns up one base away. All of the isolated RNA was reverse transcribed with the High Capacity cDNA Reverse Transcription Kit, so expressed TCRB transcripts were sequenced. Naive, central memory and regulatory T cell samples underwent deep immunoSEQ sequencing, averaging about 3.3 million total reads per sample. Sorted cells were lysed in RLT buffer, and RNA was extracted using DNase-treated RNeasy Micro or Mini kits according to cell number. To prevent cross-contamination, each cell subset was processed individually, whereas patient and healthy donor samples were processed jointly. The immunoSEQ multiplex PCR was used to amplify TCRB sequences from cDNA, yielding 87-bp fragments that span the CDR3 region. Amplicons were sequenced on the Illumina HiSeq platform. Turning to the authors' computational methods: Synthetic template baselines were used to correct PCR bias computationally, reads within Hamming distance 2 were collapsed, and singletons that could not be merged were discarded. Reads were aligned against IMGT to assign V, D and J genes, CDR3 length and insertions or deletions at six rearrangement sites. Within each subset, clonotype counts were normalized to sorted cell number, after which true diversity and Gini coefficients were computed with the tcR R package. The overlap coefficient, calculated on TCRB nucleotide sequences, was used to measure repertoire sharing. The immuneACCESS repertoire file appears here via TCRdb, limited to in-frame rearrangements. These files lack a portion of the clones; in checked studies, under half of the deficit traces to unresolved V genes, and the cause of the others is not known. V and J calls and clone size follow that table, whereas D and trimming were derived from the DNA. For this sample the table gives 65,000 to 85,000 clones, of which nearly 50% were detected only once. 0.65% to 0.85% of the sample is taken by the ten largest.

Inclusive of the bounding cysteine and phenylalanine, the CDR3 is 16 residues long. Of the read, only the CDR3 DNA is kept; its 48 bases are in frame from base 1. Reading the germline V gene gives CDR1 SGHAT and CDR2 FQNNGV. After removal of 0 bases from V and 8 bases from J, the junction retains 11 bases not matched to a gene. These data originate in a study of beta chain features in type 1 diabetes (dated by TCRdb to about 2018). In the study overall: Mean age, gender distribution, total cell number and subset yield did not differ between patients and healthy donors. Regulatory and stem cell-like memory subsets were obtained from only 8 patients and roughly eight healthy donors, while naive and central memory subsets were obtained from all 28 donors. Across all samples, approximately 100 million sorted cells were examined, and cell number per subset correlated strongly with RNA yield. The study compared the TCRB repertoires of sorted circulating CD4+ T cell subsets in recently diagnosed type 1 diabetes patients with those in matched healthy donors.

Each donor gave one peripheral blood draw, roughly 110 mL on average, collected into heparinised tubes. Naive, central memory, regulatory and stem cell-like memory CD4+ T cells were sorted on a BD FACSAria II using a panel including CD45RO, CCR7, CD25, CD127, CD95 and CD27. Every sorted population had a purity above 98%. PBMCs were separated immediately by Lymphoprep density gradient centrifugation and were stained directly, without being cultured. Samples were stained and sorted in pairs, with one healthy donor and one patient per experiment, so that batch effects were minimized. The full study reports these points: PCR might favor shorter templates, but patient and control samples were amplified and corrected together, so any skew would affect both groups equally. At VDJ recombination sites, type 1 diabetes patients had fewer insertions and more deleted nucleotides, which implies abnormalities in thymic rearrangement. A moderate but significant shortening of TCRB CDR3 length was observed in type 1 diabetes patients in all four CD4+ subsets. The naive, central memory and regulatory TCRB repertoires appeared to resemble one another more closely among patients than among healthy donors. Only small numbers of individuals were included in the HLA sub-analyses, which left unresolved whether HLA type had any influence on TCRB rearrangement. Sequencing cDNA rather than genomic DNA could over-represent highly expressing activated cells, although activation and CD3 levels did not differ between groups.

This sequence uses TRBV11-2 and TRBJ2-3; TRBD1 matches 7 bases in the middle. What was sequenced was central memory CD4+ T cells from blood. This TCR came from a man aged 25-45 years with type 1 diabetes. The DNA sequence is given as TGTGCCAGCAGCTTAGAAGGGACAGATTTCGTCGGTACGCAGTATTTT. Translated, this is CASSLEGTDFVGTQYF.